This TCR beta chain was documented in a study of regulatory T cells in long-lasting Graves disease. Study-level background: Antithyroid drugs had been taken under 3 months by newly diagnosed Graves' patients. Study-level findings and limits: There were preferences for TRBV28, TRBJ1-2 and TRBJ2-5 in persistent disease.

Germline V gene sequence: CDR1 SNHLY, CDR2 FYNNEI. This CDR3 region has 13 residues. V dropped 2 bases and J dropped 4 bases, with 9 bases sitting between them. Investigators prepared the TCR beta libraries by applying iRepertoire HTBI primers and Arm-PCR of CDR3 regions. Original processing notes: Analysis of the samples identified more than 60 TRBV and around 13 TRBJ segments. MiXCR, applied by TCRdb to the multiplex PCR reads, yields one record per CDR3 protein. For this entry, the V and J calls and clone size follow TCRdb and not the study's own pipeline. The data contain around 400,000 distinct CDR3 sequences, about 16% of them singletons. This clonotype was detected ten times or more. The target antigen is unknown. Time point noted: newly diagnosed GD, antithyroid drugs for less than 3 months. Extracted RNA from PBMCs served as the source of the TCR library. It was by American Thyroid Association guidelines that Graves' disease was diagnosed.

Source: peripheral blood mononuclear cells (PBMCs), taken at new diagnosis, from a patient treated with antithyroid drugs. The clonotype originates from a female donor with Graves disease. The genes are TRBV2 and TRBJ2-7; D may be TRBD1 or TRBD2 (5 bases each). The CDR3 region has the DNA TGTGCCAGCAGTGAACTAGCAGGGTACGAGCAGTACTTC. This codes for CASSELAGYEQYF.